This TCR beta chain was captured in a study of T-cell memory formation after mild COVID-19. V shed 1 base and J shed 3 bases, with 8 bases lying between them. Germline values: CDR1 SGHNT, CDR2 YYREEE (reference sequence). The CDR3 is 15 residues long. One entry per CDR3 protein, called by TCRdb with MiXCR from the 5' RACE reads. The profile covers roughly 300,000 distinct CDR3 sequences, with 7% to 10% appearing a single time and roughly 23% taken by the ten largest. To note about this clonotype: The antigen remains unidentified.

Whole-study results and caveats: Balance between CD4 and CD8 was seen in clones contracting day 15 to 85, and a CD4+ lean was seen in later expanders. Prior to infection, memory already included some responding clones, suggesting cross-reactive memory joined. Unconfirmed was the SARS-CoV-2 specificity of second-wave clones that peaked on day 37.

This receptor was taken from a man in his late teens or twenties who had mild COVID-19 (a few samples of this study predate the infection). Cell type and time point are not known. The chain employs TRBV5-4 and TRBJ1-6; no clear D. The sequencing sample was made of PBMCs or a T cell subset sorted from them (not recorded which). This CDR3 is CASSLSPDYNSPLHF. Written as DNA, the CDR3 is TGTGCCAGCAGCTTGAGCCCAGACTATAATTCACCCCTCCACTTT.